Described below is a single TCR beta chain sequence and its context. What it binds is unknown. This specimen comes from a study of cytomegalovirus exposure and HLA in healthy donors. For the study at large: HLA-typed donors were the source of about 81 million unique TCRs held in an early data release.

The PCR was carried out with 60 Vbeta primers and 13 Jbeta primers. Produced via immunoSEQ multiplex PCR; TCRdb's table is partial and in-frame only. The table shows about 140,000 clones, with 82% occurring only once. There are 16 residues in the CDR3. Trimming removed 3 bases from V and 3 bases from J, with 16 bases in between. CDR1 and CDR2 from the germline V gene are SGHDT and YYEEEE. Study results and limitations: Several of the most significant clusters were apparently associated with common viral pathogens in a later analysis.

The donors gave bone marrow, and they were healthy. Input material: PBMCs. The gene calls are TRBV5-6 and TRBJ2-4; tentative D call: TRBD1 (6 bases). This TCR was recovered from a woman aged 50 to 65 in good health and CMV-seropositive. The CDR3 coding sequence is TGTGCCAGCAGCTCCGCCCTTACAGGGTTCAAAAACATTCAGTACTTC. Its protein is CASSSALTGFKNIQYF.